This entry features one TCR beta chain sequence. Its antigen remains unknown. The source of the sample is a study of OX40 agonist ivuxolimab in advanced cancers. On the study more broadly: Three patients got partial responses; one had hepatocellular carcinoma and two had cutaneous melanoma. Study results and caveats: Fewer expanded clones were found on average in CD4+ than in CD8+ T cells.

Sequencing used immunoSEQ multiplex PCR; TCRdb keeps in-frame clones, though not all of them. The table records tens of thousands of clones, roughly 90% of them present only once. Germline V CDR1 and CDR2: LNHDA, SQIVND (reference sequence). This CDR3 region has 18 residues. V gave up 8 bases and J gave up 0 bases, with 25 bases separating them. J is TRBJ1-1 and V is TRBV19; TRBD1 might be the D (5 bases). The receptor's source is an adult with an advanced solid tumor such as melanoma, head and neck, liver or kidney cancer. The sequences come from CD4+ or CD8+ T cells sorted from blood, collected in a trial of the OX40 agonist ivuxolimab. This chain's CDR3 is CASVPHLGDVLLNTEAFF. In DNA, the CDR3 is TGTGCCAGTGTACCACACCTCGGGGACGTCCTTCTGAACACTGAAGCTTTCTTT.